Presented here are 19 T cell receptor beta chains from one specimen sequenced in a study of T cells after yellow fever vaccination. MiXCR, run by TCRdb on the 5' RACE reads, gives a single entry per CDR3 protein. The data hold 120,000 to 150,000 distinct CDR3 sequences, with 6.5% to 8.5% observed a single time. Source: CD4+ T cells sorted from PBMCs, taken 5 days after the yellow fever booster vaccination. These receptors came from a young man who received the YFV17D yellow fever vaccine.

This clonotype was seen repeatedly, ten times or more. The V and J genes are TRBV12-3 or TRBV12-4 and TRBJ1-1; weak D call: TRBD1 (5 bases). CDR3 size: 11 residues. V gave up 2 bases and J gave up 8 bases, with 6 bases separating them. CDR3 nucleotides: TGTGCCAGCAGTTTACGGGGGGAAGCTTTCTTT. Translating it yields CASSLRGEAFF.

Ten or more counts support this clonotype. V is TRBV7-2 and J is TRBJ2-3; maybe TRBD1 (5 bases). In germline, CDR1 is SGHTA, CDR2 FQGNSA. V was cut by 2 bases and J by 4 bases, with 10 bases left in between. The CDR3 is 14 amino acids. CDR3 nucleotide sequence: TGTGCCAGCAGCTTAACCCAGGGCTCAGATACGCAGTATTTT. It codes for CASSLTQGSDTQYF.

There are many counts of this clonotype. The chain carries TRBV29-1 and TRBJ2-3; the match to TRBD1 covers 11 bases. J lost 6 bases, V lost 5 bases, and 7 bases had no gene match. The CDR3 is made up of 14 amino acids. Per germline, CDR1 SQVTM and CDR2 ANQGSEA. Written as DNA, the CDR3 is TGCAGCGTTTCAGCCGGGACAGGGGGGGATACGCAGTATTTT. Its protein product is CSVSAGTGGDTQYF.

The sample holds many counts of this clonotype. V and J are TRBV6-2 or TRBV6-3 and TRBJ2-3, with 10 bases that match TRBD2. Germline V gene data show CDR1 as MNHEY and CDR2 as SVGEGT. The CDR3 totals 15 residues. The trim removed 5 bases at V and 6 bases at J, leaving 8 bases unmatched. The DNA of the CDR3 is TGTGCCAGCAGTAACAAGCGGGAGGGACCGGATACGCAGTATTTT. It translates to CASSNKREGPDTQYF.

This clonotype was counted many times. The chain uses TRBV30 and TRBJ2-1; D not certain. Trimming stripped 2 bases from V and 0 bases from J, with 11 bases between. Germline assignment: CDR1 GTSNPN and CDR2 SVGIG (reference sequence). CDR3 length: 15 amino acids. The CDR3: CAWSWAASSYNEQFF. DNA of the CDR3: TGTGCCTGGAGTTGGGCGGCTAGCTCCTACAATGAGCAGTTCTTC.

The sample holds many counts of this clonotype. The J gene is TRBJ2-3, the V gene TRBV15; D is perhaps TRBD1 (5 bases). The CDR3 contains 13 residues. Germline-derived CDR1 and CDR2 are LNHNV and YYDKDF (reference sequence). Trimming cost V 2 bases and J 5 bases, with 8 bases left between them. The CDR3, as DNA: TGTGCCACCAGCAGAAGACAGCTAGATACGCAGTATTTT. It translates to CATSRRQLDTQYF.

This clonotype was seen ten or more times. The J gene is TRBJ2-1, the V gene TRBV18, with D tentatively TRBD2 (6 bases). V lost 5 bases, J lost 3 bases, and 20 bases lay in between. Germline CDR1 KGHSH, CDR2 LQKENI. The CDR3 loop spans 17 amino acids. The CDR3 DNA follows: TGTGCCAGCTCATTTTTAGCGGATAATACAAACTACAATGAGCAGTTCTTC. Its protein is CASSFLADNTNYNEQFF.

This clonotype showed up many times. This sequence joins TRBV7-8 and TRBJ2-3, with TRBD2 as a possible D gene (5 bases). There are 14 residues in the CDR3. The germline V gene encodes CDR1 SGHVS and CDR2 FQNEAQ. V was pared by 4 bases and J by 6 bases, with 14 bases between. The CDR3 is CASSSRTAMDTQYF. The CDR3 DNA reads TGTGCCAGCAGCTCCAGGACTGCCATGGATACGCAGTATTTT. The whole variable domain, filled in from reference TRBV7-8 and TRBJ2-3, reads GAGVSQSPRYKVAKRGQDVALRCDPISGHVSLFWYQQALGQGPEFLTYFQNEAQLDKSGLPSDRFFAERPEGSVSTLKIQRTQQEDSAVYLCASSSRTAMDTQYFGPGTRLTVL.

A word on this clonotype: With a much larger clone just one base away, this may be a read error. The rearrangement joins TRBV4-2 to TRBJ2-1, with D possibly matching TRBD2 (6 bases). There are 16 residues in the CDR3. Looked up from germline, CDR1 is LGHNA and CDR2 is YNFKEQ. Between the trimmed V and J ends, which lost 5 bases and 3 bases, there was a span of 17 bases. The CDR3 reads CASSVPGLGSYNEQFF. CDR3 coding DNA: TGTGCCAGCAGCGTCCCGGGACTGGGCAGCTACAATGAGCAGTTCTTC.

There are a few counts of this clonotype. The CDR3 DNA reads TGTGCCAGCAGCACCCGGGACAGGGGAACGTTTGGTGGCTACACCTTC. Protein product: CASSTRDRGTFGGYTF. This chain connects TRBV7-2 to TRBJ1-2; TRBD1 agrees at 10 bases. V trimming: 5 bases; J trimming: 7 bases; junction bases outside the gene matches: 13. This CDR3 is built from 16 residues. CDR1 and CDR2 from the germline V gene are SGHTA and FQGNSA.

This clonotype appeared many times. The chain joins TRBV6-5 to TRBJ1-1; D is uncertain. The CDR3 is 15 residues long. Trimming stripped 3 bases from V and 5 bases from J, with 16 bases between. Germline V gene data show CDR1 as MNHEY and CDR2 as SVGAGI. This CDR3 is CASSYIDPAGTEAFF. The CDR3 coding sequence is TGTGCCAGCAGTTATATTGATCCCGCGGGGACTGAAGCTTTCTTT.

This clonotype has just a few counts. V usage is TRBV20-1 and J usage is TRBJ2-5, with 7 bases fitting TRBD2. J was trimmed by 0 bases and V by 3 bases; bases with no gene match: 7. Germline V gene data show CDR1 as DFQATT and CDR2 as SNEGSKA (reference sequence). The CDR3 contains 15 residues. The CDR3 nucleotides are TGCAGTGCTAGGCGGGGAGGGACCCACCAAGAGACCCAGTACTTC. Protein: CSARRGGTHQETQYF.

This clonotype was seen ten or more times. The chain links TRBV27 to TRBJ2-7; D perhaps matches TRBD2 (6 bases). With 5 bases removed from V and 2 bases from J, the gap between germline ends came to 10 bases. The germline V gene encodes CDR1 MNHEY and CDR2 SMNVEV (reference sequence). The CDR3 covers 13 residues. The CDR3 sequence is CASSQTRTYEQYF. The CDR3 region has the DNA TGTGCCAGCAGTCAGACTAGGACCTACGAGCAGTACTTC.

This clonotype was counted ten times or more. This chain connects TRBV3-1 to TRBJ2-3; D remains unclear. Looked up from germline, CDR1 is LGHDT and CDR2 is YNNKEL (reference sequence). Trimming removed 5 bases from V and 3 bases from J, with 15 bases in between. The CDR3 runs 15 residues. The CDR3 DNA reads TGTGCCAGCAGCTCCTTCGGAGTCAGGACAGATACGCAGTATTTT. Protein sequence: CASSSFGVRTDTQYF.

This clonotype showed up many times. The V gene is TRBV20-1, the J gene TRBJ2-3; 10 bases agree with TRBD1. Germline CDR1 DFQATT, CDR2 SNEGSKA (reference sequence). This CDR3 has 17 amino acids. V shed 5 bases and J 2 bases; nucleotides not matched to a gene: 13. CDR3 in amino acids: CSADNRDRGLYTDTQYF. The CDR3 DNA reads TGCAGTGCTGATAATAGGGACAGGGGACTCTACACAGATACGCAGTATTTT.

With regard to this clonotype: This could be a read error, since a much larger clone is one nucleotide away. This chain connects TRBV5-1 to TRBJ2-3, with 8 nucleotides matching TRBD1. Germline lookup yields CDR1 SGHRS and CDR2 YFSETQ. The CDR3 is 16 residues long. The chain's CDR3 is CPSSSTGDSVTDTQYF. As DNA, the CDR3 is TGCCCCAGCAGCTCGACAGGGGACTCCGTCACAGATACGCAGTATTTT.

This clonotype occurred many times. V and J are TRBV7-2 and TRBJ1-1; D unresolved. Trimming took 8 bases from V and 5 from J, leaving 12 bases between them. The germline gives CDR1 SGHTA, CDR2 FQGNSA. There are 12 residues in the CDR3. The DNA for the CDR3 is TGTGCCAGCCACCGACGGGAGACTGAAGCTTTCTTT. The encoded protein is CASHRRETEAFF.

This clonotype has a handful of counts. In DNA form, the CDR3 reads TGCGCCAGCACACTAGCGGGAGTTATAGATACGCAGTATTTT. Residues: CASTLAGVIDTQYF. The chain links TRBV5-1 to TRBJ2-3; 11 positions agree with TRBD2. Germline values: CDR1 SGHRS, CDR2 YFSETQ. V was pared by 6 bases and J by 5 bases, with 5 bases of the junction left unmatched. The CDR3 spans 14 residues.

This clonotype was seen many times. The chain recombines TRBV28 with TRBJ2-1; 7 bases are a match to TRBD1. Per the germline V gene, CDR1 is MDHEN and CDR2 is SYDVKM. This CDR3 region has 13 residues. V was pared by 11 bases and J by 6 bases, with 10 bases of the junction left unmatched. Written as DNA, the CDR3 is TGTGCCGCAAGACAGGGTGTGGTCAATGAGCAGTTCTTC. Amino acids: CAARQGVVNEQFF. The full variable domain, in which reference TRBV28 and TRBJ2-1 provide the parts outside the CDR3, is DVKVTQSSRYLVKRTGEKVFLECVQDMDHENMFWYRQDPGLGLRLIYFSYDVKMKEKGDIPEGYSVSREKKERFSLILESASTNQTSMYLCAARQGVVNEQFFGPGTRLTVL.